This TCR beta chain was sequenced in a study of blood T cells in healthy people across ages. Broader study findings: Unknown CMV status may confound age-related changes in expanded clones.

J gave up 8 bases and V 0 bases, and 16 bases lay outside the gene matches. Germline V gives CDR1 MGHRA, CDR2 YSYEKL. The CDR3 totals 18 residues. It was with a sample-barcoded 5' primer and a J-beta primer mix that a second PCR of roughly 6 to 12 cycles was run. Each cDNA was tagged by a template-switch adaptor containing 12 random nucleotides. A minimum of 2.5 million CDR3-containing paired-end reads was obtained for each sample. Via MiXCR, TCRdb re-called the 5' RACE reads, giving one row per CDR3 protein. Found here are under 750,000 distinct CDR3 sequences, around half of them singletons; the top ten hold around 24%. This clonotype was counted many times. Its antigen is unidentified.

J is TRBJ2-3 and V is TRBV4-1, with 8 bases lining up with TRBD2. What was sequenced was blood. The source of this sequence is a man older than 75 in good health. CDR3 protein: CASSQDPSGGAAIGTQYF. The CDR3 DNA reads as TGCGCCAGCAGCCAAGACCCCAGCGGGGGCGCGGCCATTGGTACGCAGTATTTT.